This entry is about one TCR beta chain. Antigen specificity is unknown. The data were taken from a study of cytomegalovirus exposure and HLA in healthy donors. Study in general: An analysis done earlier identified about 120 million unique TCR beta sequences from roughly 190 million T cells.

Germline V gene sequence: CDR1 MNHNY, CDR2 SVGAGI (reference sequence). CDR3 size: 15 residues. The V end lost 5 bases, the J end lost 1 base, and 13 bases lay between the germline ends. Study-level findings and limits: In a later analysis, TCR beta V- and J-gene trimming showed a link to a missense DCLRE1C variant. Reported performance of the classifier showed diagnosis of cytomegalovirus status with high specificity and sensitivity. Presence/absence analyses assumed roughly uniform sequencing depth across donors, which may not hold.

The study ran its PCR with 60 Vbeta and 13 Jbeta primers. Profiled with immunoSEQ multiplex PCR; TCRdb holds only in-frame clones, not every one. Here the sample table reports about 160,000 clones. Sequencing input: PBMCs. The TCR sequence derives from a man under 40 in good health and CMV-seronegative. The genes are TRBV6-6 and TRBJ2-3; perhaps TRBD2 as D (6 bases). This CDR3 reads CASSLRTGGTDTQYF. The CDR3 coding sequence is TGTGCCAGCAGTCTGAGGACGGGAGGCACAGATACGCAGTATTTT.